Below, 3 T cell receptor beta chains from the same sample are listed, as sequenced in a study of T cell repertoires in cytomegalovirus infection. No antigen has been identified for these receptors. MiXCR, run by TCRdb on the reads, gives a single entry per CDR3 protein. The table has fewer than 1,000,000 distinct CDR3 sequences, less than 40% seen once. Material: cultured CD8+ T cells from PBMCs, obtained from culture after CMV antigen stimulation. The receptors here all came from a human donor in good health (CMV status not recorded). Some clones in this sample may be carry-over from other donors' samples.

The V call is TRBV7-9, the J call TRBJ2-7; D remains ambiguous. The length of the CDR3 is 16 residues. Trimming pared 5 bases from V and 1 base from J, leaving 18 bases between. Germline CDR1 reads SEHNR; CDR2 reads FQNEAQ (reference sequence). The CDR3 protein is CASSGEDGWRSYEQYV. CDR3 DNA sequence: TGTGCCAGCAGCGGGGAAGACGGGTGGCGTTCCTACGAGCAGTACGTC.

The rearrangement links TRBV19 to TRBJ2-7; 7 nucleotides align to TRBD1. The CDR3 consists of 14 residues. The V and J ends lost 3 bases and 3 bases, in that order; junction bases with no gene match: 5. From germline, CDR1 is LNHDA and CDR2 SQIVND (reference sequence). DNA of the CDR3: TGTGCCAGTAGTATGACGACAGGGTTCTACGAGCAGTACTTC. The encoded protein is CASSMTTGFYEQYF.

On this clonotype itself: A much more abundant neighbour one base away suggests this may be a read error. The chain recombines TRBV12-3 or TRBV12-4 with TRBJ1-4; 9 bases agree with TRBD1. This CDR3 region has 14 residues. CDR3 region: CANSEDRGLRKLFF. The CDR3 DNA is TGTGCCAACAGTGAGGACAGGGGCTTACGGAAACTGTTTTTT.